This TCR beta chain was retrieved from a study of T cell clonality in common variable immunodeficiency. Sequencing input was equivalent genomic DNA from CVID and controls. The protocol was immunoSEQ multiplex PCR, while the TCRdb copy is restricted to in-frame clones and leaves out a portion. The repertoire consists of about 60,000 clones, none detected only once. With 5 bases clipped from V and 1 base from J, the junction kept 4 bases outside the gene matches. The germline V gene has CDR1 SEHNR and CDR2 FQNEAQ (reference sequence). CDR3 length: 14 residues. This clone was seen at least ten times. The observed sequence ends 3 residues before the CDR3 terminus, with the missing tail filled in from the germline J gene.

This chain uses TRBV7-9 with TRBJ1-1; 7 bases match TRBD1. The sample consisted of peripheral blood mononuclear cells. This clonotype was obtained from a person between 18 and 69 years old in good health. The CDR3 bases that were read are TGTGCCAGCAGCGACAGGGCCACGAACACTGAA. This gives the protein CASSDRATNTE. The whole CDR3 sequence is CASSDRATNTEAFF.